This T cell receptor (beta chain) was sequenced during a study of control samples from healthy donors and cancer patients. This clone was seen just once. Profiling relied on immunoSEQ multiplex PCR, and the TCRdb table lists in-frame clones only, not all of them. The table has about 90,000 clones, about nine tenths seen once. This CDR3 is built from 13 residues. Trimming pared 3 bases from V and 2 bases from J, leaving 8 bases between. The source is a woman in her late teens or twenties in good health. The genes are TRBV12-3 or TRBV12-4 and TRBJ2-7; perhaps TRBD2 as D (5 bases). Specimen: blood. CDR3 nucleotides: TGTGCCAGCAGTTTTGGGGAGACCTACGAGCAGTACTTC. Encoded protein: CASSFGETYEQYF.